This T cell receptor beta chain came from a study of PD-L1 blockade in urothelial cancer. About the research overall: Bladder-origin urothelial cancer in males described twenty-five of the 29 patients. T cells numbered a median of approximately 150,000 in the blood samples.

Sequenced by immunoSEQ multiplex PCR; TCRdb stores in-frame clones only, minus some. The table includes under 55,000 clones, approximately 80% detected once. This clone has a single count. Material: PBMCs, obtained around atezolizumab (anti-PD-L1) treatment. The source of this sequence is a middle-aged man with urothelial cancer.

The CDR3 here is CASRLDGPGRESSNEQFF. The DNA of the CDR3 is TGTGCAAGTCGCTTAGATGGGCCGGGGCGGGAGAGTAGTAATGAGCAGTTCTTC. V usage is TRBV12-2 and J usage is TRBJ2-1; the table names TRBD2, a call not compared with the DNA. TRBV12-2 is noted as a pseudogene. This CDR3 region has 18 residues.